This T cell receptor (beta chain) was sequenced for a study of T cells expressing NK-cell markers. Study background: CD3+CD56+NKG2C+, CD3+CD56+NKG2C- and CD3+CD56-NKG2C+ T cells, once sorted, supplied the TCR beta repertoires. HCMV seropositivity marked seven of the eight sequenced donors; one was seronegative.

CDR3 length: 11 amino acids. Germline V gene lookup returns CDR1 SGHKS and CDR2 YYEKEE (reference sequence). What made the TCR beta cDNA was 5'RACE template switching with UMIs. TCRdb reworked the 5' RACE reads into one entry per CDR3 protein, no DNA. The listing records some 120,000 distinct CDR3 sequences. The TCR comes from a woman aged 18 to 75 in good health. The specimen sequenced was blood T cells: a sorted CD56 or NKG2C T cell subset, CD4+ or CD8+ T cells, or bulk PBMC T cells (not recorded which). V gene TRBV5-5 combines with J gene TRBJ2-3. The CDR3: CASSDSDTQYF.